This record looks at one TCR beta chain sequence and its context. The antigen it recognizes is unknown. No base-level quality is on record; no much larger clone is a single base apart. These data come from a study of blood T cell repertoires in COVID-19 (TCRdb year 2020). With regard to the full study: Samples from collaborators originated in the United States, Italy and Spain and spanned both the acute and convalescent phases of COVID-19. The material from the prospective study consisted of cDNA or gDNA derived from T cells, B-cell-depleted T cells, or PBMCs. Deeply sampled blood TCRbeta repertoires from subjects exposed to, actively infected with, or recovered from COVID-19 were included in the dataset. The repertoires were released in a freely available public database meant as a resource for research on the immune response to SARS-CoV-2. The samples were drawn from two sources: the first 160 participants of the ongoing ImmuneRACE study, and 950 to 1,500 subjects contributed by 6 global collaborators. The sample metadata nearly always contained a de-identified subject ID, COVID-19 status, age in years and sex. Where HLA class I and class II types were available, the types were taken from metadata supplied by the sample provider, not from assay-based typing.

Here is what the overall study found, with its caveats: The amount of clinical and demographic metadata varied by source and participant and was provided uncurated.

TCRbeta CDR3 regions were amplified from genomic DNA by means of the immunoSEQ Assay, a bias-controlled multiplex PCR. The authors' pipeline ran thus. The number of nucleated cells in each sample was estimated by amplification of reference gene primers within the assay. To quantify the absolute abundance of each unique TCRbeta CDR3 rearrangement, sequence reads were collapsed and filtered. For each sample, productive Simpson clonality was calculated as the square root of Simpson's diversity index across productive rearrangements. TCRdb took this table from immuneACCESS and kept in-frame rearrangements with V and J called. Such tables lack part of the clones; where checked against another copy, unresolved V genes explain under half of the gap, and the rest is unexplained. The V and J calls and clone size come from that table; D and trimming were worked out from the DNA. This sample comprises about 98,000 clones, around 80% of them detected only once. The ten largest account for approximately 9.8% of the sample.

Whole blood was collected in K2EDTA tubes by collaborating institutions according to the institutions' own protocols. For TCRbeta analysis, collaborators shipped samples as frozen whole blood, isolated PBMCs, or DNA extracted from either of those sample types. The germline V gene (reference sequence) supplies CDR1 DFQATT and CDR2 SNEGSKA. V trim: 3 bases; J trim: 3 bases; unmatched bases: 1. The CDR3 runs 13 amino acids, cysteine and phenylalanine included. The read is trimmed to its CDR3 DNA, 39 bases read in frame from base 1. In this chain, TRBV20-1 is recombined with TRBJ1-1; a stretch of 10 junction bases matches TRBD1. The receptor was isolated from a man aged 55-75 years with active or convalescent COVID-19. Specimen: peripheral blood. The encoded CDR3 is CSASGQGDTEAFF. The DNA sequence is as follows: TGCAGTGCTAGTGGACAGGGGGACACTGAAGCTTTCTTT.